The 11 T cell receptor beta chains below all came from one sample that was sequenced in a study of cytomegalovirus exposure and HLA in healthy donors. In the PCR, 60 Vbeta and 13 Jbeta primers were used. Sequencing used immunoSEQ multiplex PCR; TCRdb keeps in-frame clones, though not all of them. This table holds nearly 95,000 clones, 6.5% to 8% found once. Sequenced: PBMCs. The receptors stem from a man aged 45 to 65 in good health and CMV-seronegative.

Points on this clone: The conserved phenylalanine or tryptophan is not found at the CDR3 terminus, so this likely reflects a read error. This rearrangement joins TRBV28 to TRBJ1-1; tentatively, D is TRBD1 (6 bases). This CDR3 is built from 15 residues. Germline V gene data show CDR1 as MDHEN and CDR2 as SYDVKM. V shed 5 bases and J shed 1 base, with 14 bases lying between them. CDR3 residues: CASSPITGWNTEAFV. CDR3 in DNA: TGTGCCAGCAGTCCAATAACAGGGTGGAACACTGAAGCTTTCGTT.

This clone was observed a handful of times. This chain joins TRBV28 and TRBJ2-1; 15 nucleotides align to TRBD2. J lost 10 bases, V lost 6 bases, and 13 bases had no gene match. This CDR3 has 17 amino acids. Germline CDR1 and CDR2: MDHEN and SYDVKM. The CDR3 sequence: CASRLRTSGRADEEQFF. CDR3 coding DNA: TGTGCCAGCAGACTGCGGACTAGCGGGAGGGCCGATGAGGAGCAGTTCTTC.

The V gene is TRBV27, the J gene TRBJ1-5; no reliable D call. Germline V gene sequence: CDR1 MNHEY, CDR2 SMNVEV (reference sequence). V lost 6 bases to trimming and J lost 0 bases, with 27 bases between them. CDR3 length equals 20 residues. For the CDR3, the DNA is TGTGCCAGCAGCCCTCGGGTGCGGGGAGCGGCGGATTATAGCAATCAGCCCCAGCATTTT. This gives the protein CASSPRVRGAADYSNQPQHF.

The chain recombines TRBV15 with TRBJ2-3, with 9 positions matching TRBD2. The CDR3 totals 16 residues. Trimming cost V 2 bases and J 0 bases; bases outside gene matches: 3. Germline V gene lookup returns CDR1 LNHNV and CDR2 YYDKDF (reference sequence). CDR3 sequence: CATSRKAGGSTDTQYF. The CDR3, as DNA: TGTGCCACCAGCAGAAAAGCGGGGGGAAGCACAGATACGCAGTATTTT.

In its sample, this clone was seen a few times. V is TRBV5-1 and J is TRBJ1-4, with 8 bases aligning to TRBD1. V dropped 2 bases and J dropped 1; count of bases not matched to a gene: 4. CDR1 SGHRS and CDR2 YFSETQ come from the germline V gene. The CDR3 contains 16 residues. CDR3: CASSFLGTGTNEKLFF. The CDR3 bases are TGCGCCAGCAGCTTCTTAGGGACAGGAACTAATGAAAAACTGTTTTTT.

This clone was detected a few times. The J gene is TRBJ2-2, the V gene TRBV7-8, with 7 bases matching TRBD2. The CDR3 sequence is 16 residues long. The V segment lost 2 bases and the J segment 4 bases; nucleotides outside the gene matches: 7. Germline V CDR1 and CDR2: SGHVS, FQNEAQ. Here the CDR3 reads CASSLLSGMITGELFF. The CDR3 DNA reads as TGTGCCAGCAGCTTATTGAGCGGGATGATCACCGGGGAGCTGTTTTTT.

This clone has only a few counts. This sequence joins TRBV5-4 and TRBJ2-7; the match to TRBD2 covers 16 bases. Germline V CDR1 and CDR2: SGHNT, YYREEE (reference sequence). This CDR3 region has 14 residues. Germline trimming cut 4 bases from V and 7 bases from J; bases unmatched to any gene: 2. In nucleotides, the CDR3 is TGTGCCAGCAGCGTGGGACTAGCGGGAGGGGAGCAGTACTTC. Its translation: CASSVGLAGGEQYF.

This clone came up a few times. CDR3 region: CASSARGDEKLFF. DNA for the CDR3: TGTGCCAGCAGTGCCAGGGGGGATGAAAAACTGTTTTTT. The chain links TRBV6-1 to TRBJ1-4; 7 nucleotides line up with TRBD1. With 4 bases clipped from V and 6 bases from J, the junction kept 2 bases outside the gene matches. The CDR3 loop spans 13 amino acids. Germline assignment: CDR1 MNHNS and CDR2 SASEGT.

The chain employs TRBV18 and TRBJ1-6; D might be TRBD1 (5 bases). The CDR3 is 16 residues long. Trimming removed 1 base from V and 5 bases from J, with 12 bases in between. Germline V lookup: CDR1 KGHSH, CDR2 LQKENI. This CDR3 reads CASSPQETANNSPLHF. The CDR3 DNA reads TGTGCCAGCTCACCACAGGAGACAGCCAATAATTCACCCCTCCACTTT.

This clone was seen a few times. The J gene is TRBJ2-1, the V gene TRBV5-4, with 10 bases aligning to TRBD2. The CDR3 sequence is 16 residues long. CDR1 is SGHNT and CDR2 is YYREEE in the germline V gene (reference sequence). V lost 0 bases to trimming and J lost 3 bases; unmatched junction nucleotides: 3. This CDR3 reads CASSLAASGGYNEQFF. The CDR3 DNA reads TGTGCCAGCAGCTTGGCCGCTAGCGGGGGCTACAATGAGCAGTTCTTC.

Only a few counts were recorded for this clone. V gene TRBV7-8 combines with J gene TRBJ2-5; the D is unclear. Germline CDR1 and CDR2: SGHVS and FQNEAQ. The V and J ends lost 7 bases and 2 bases respectively, with 14 bases between them. The CDR3 extends over 14 amino acids. The CDR3, as DNA: TGTGCCAGCACCTCTATGAGCCCTCAAGAGACCCAGTACTTC. This gives the protein CASTSMSPQETQYF.